One T cell receptor beta chain is described in this entry. The PCR employed 60 Vbeta primers together with 13 Jbeta primers. Generated by immunoSEQ multiplex PCR, the TCRdb table keeps only in-frame clones and is missing some. This sample has around 190,000 clones; around 80% occur once, and the top ten carry about 1.9%. The source of the sample is a study of cytomegalovirus exposure and HLA in healthy donors. The V segment lost 0 bases and the J segment 3 bases; nucleotides outside the gene matches: 5. The CDR3 length is 15 residues. Germline CDR1 and CDR2: LNHNV and YYDKDF (reference sequence). Specimen: PBMCs. This TCR was sampled from a man aged 25 to 40 in good health and CMV-seronegative. The chain uses TRBV15 and TRBJ2-7, with 7 bases matching TRBD2. The CDR3 sequence: CATSRDGLADYEQYF. The CDR3 coding sequence is TGTGCCACCAGCAGAGATGGTCTAGCGGACTACGAGCAGTACTTC.